A single sample gave rise to the 23 T cell receptor beta chains below, sequenced in a study of cytomegalovirus exposure and HLA in healthy donors. Clones were sequenced by immunoSEQ multiplex PCR, and TCRdb holds only the in-frame ones, with some missing. The sample yields about 63,000 clones, approximately 88% seen once. The sequenced sample was PBMCs. The source is a woman aged 18-29 years in good health and CMV-seronegative.

The chain employs TRBV29-1 and TRBJ2-2, with TRBD1 identical over 8 bases. Looked up from germline, CDR1 is SQVTM and CDR2 is ANQGSEA. This CDR3 spans 13 amino acids. J lost 6 bases, V lost 6 bases, and 6 bases had no gene match. CDR3 in DNA: TGCAGCGTAAGACAGGGGTCCGCCGGGGAGCTGTTTTTT. Translated, it gives CSVRQGSAGELFF.

The CDR3 reads CATALRGMNTEAFF. CDR3 sequence (DNA): TGTGCCACCGCATTACGGGGTATGAACACTGAAGCTTTCTTT. This chain connects TRBV19 to TRBJ1-1, with unresolved D. CDR3 length equals 14 residues. V lost 10 bases to trimming and J lost 0 bases, with 15 bases between them. Germline CDR1 and CDR2: LNHDA and SQIVND (reference sequence).

V and J are TRBV30 and TRBJ2-2, with 10 nucleotides matching TRBD2. There are 16 residues in the CDR3. V dropped 4 bases and J dropped 6; count of bases not matched to a gene: 11. Germline-derived CDR1 and CDR2 are GTSNPN and SVGIG (reference sequence). The CDR3 sequence: CAWKGSGRIGAGELFF. The CDR3 DNA is TGTGCCTGGAAGGGTAGCGGGAGGATCGGCGCCGGGGAGCTGTTTTTT.

V usage is TRBV4-1 and J usage is TRBJ2-3; tentative D call: TRBD2 (7 bases). V was cut by 4 bases and J by 4 bases, with 27 bases left in between. The CDR3 spans 19 residues. Germline V gene data show CDR1 as MGHRA and CDR2 as YSYEKL. CDR3 protein: CASSRAGARGEGRADTQYF. As DNA, the CDR3 is TGCGCCAGCAGCCGGGCGGGCGCGAGGGGGGAGGGCCGGGCAGATACGCAGTATTTT.

The chain carries TRBV7-9 and TRBJ2-1; 13 bases are a match to TRBD2. There are 16 residues in the CDR3. Germline loops: CDR1 SEHNR, CDR2 FQNEAQ (reference sequence). With 3 bases clipped from V and 4 bases from J, the junction kept 3 bases outside the gene matches. The CDR3 DNA reads as TGTGCCAGCAGCTTGATGACTAGCGGGGGGTACAATGAGCAGTTCTTC. Encoded protein: CASSLMTSGGYNEQFF.

The chain combines TRBV19 with TRBJ2-7; perhaps TRBD1 as D (5 bases). Germline assignment: CDR1 LNHDA and CDR2 SQIVND (reference sequence). Trimming cost V 6 bases and J 2 bases, with 11 bases left between them. The CDR3 loop spans 13 amino acids. Here the CDR3 reads CASSGDSPYEQYF. CDR3 DNA: TGTGCCAGTAGCGGAGACAGCCCCTACGAGCAGTACTTC.

As DNA, the CDR3 is TGTGCCAGCAGTTGGCGTACAGGGACCTATGGCTACACCTTC. It codes for CASSWRTGTYGYTF. V and J are TRBV6-6 and TRBJ1-2; possible D gene TRBD1, 6 bases. V lost 4 bases, J lost 4 bases, and 13 bases lay in between. There are 14 residues in the CDR3. Germline loops: CDR1 MNHNY, CDR2 SVGAGI (reference sequence).

The chain combines TRBV6-5 with TRBJ1-3; possible D gene TRBD1, 5 bases. This CDR3 has 15 residues. Germline CDR1 reads MNHEY; CDR2 reads SVGAGI. V was pared by 5 bases and J by 0 bases, with 11 bases between. In nucleotides, the CDR3 is TGTGCCAGCAGTCGATTGGGGGGCTCTGGAAACACCATATATTTT. Protein sequence: CASSRLGGSGNTIYF.

The V call is TRBV6-5, the J call TRBJ2-1; 7 bases match TRBD2. This CDR3 contains 15 residues. The V segment lost 6 bases and the J segment 4 bases; nucleotides outside the gene matches: 9. Germline V gives CDR1 MNHEY, CDR2 SVGAGI. The CDR3 region has the DNA TGTGCCAGCAGCAGAGCGGGAAGGTGGTACAATGAGCAGTTCTTC. Amino acids: CASSRAGRWYNEQFF.

In this sample, this clone turned up many times. The chain has TRBV19 and TRBJ1-5, with TRBD1 as a possible D gene (5 bases). The CDR3 runs 13 residues. Germline lookup yields CDR1 LNHDA and CDR2 SQIVND (reference sequence). Trimming removed 4 bases at V and 7 bases at J, with 11 bases between. The CDR3, as DNA: TGTGCCAGTAGTACACAGGACGGCCAGCCCCAGCATTTT. Translation: CASSTQDGQPQHF.

The rearrangement uses TRBV5-1 and TRBJ2-1; 14 bases match TRBD2. Germline CDR1 reads SGHRS; CDR2 reads YFSETQ. V lost 2 bases, J lost 0 bases, and 13 bases stayed unmatched. The CDR3 spans 21 residues. The chain's CDR3 is CASSFPRTSGGSPSSYNEQFF. CDR3 DNA sequence: TGCGCCAGCAGCTTCCCGAGGACTAGCGGGGGGTCCCCGAGCTCCTACAATGAGCAGTTCTTC. The complete variable domain, with remaining parts taken from reference TRBV5-1 and TRBJ2-1, reads KAGVTQTPRYLIKTRGQQVTLSCSPISGHRSVSWYQQTPGQGLQFLFEYFSETQRNKGNFPGRFSGRQFSNSRSEMNVSTLELGDSALYLCASSFPRTSGGSPSSYNEQFFGPGTRLTVL.

V and J are TRBV18 and TRBJ2-3; a possible D gene is TRBD2 (6 bases). Between the trimmed V and J ends, which lost 1 base and 2 bases, there was a span of 19 bases. CDR1 is KGHSH, CDR2 LQKENI, per germline. The CDR3 runs to 18 residues. CDR3 loop: CASSPRWSAGLNTDTQYF. Here the CDR3 DNA reads TGTGCCAGCTCACCACGGTGGTCGGCGGGGTTAAACACAGATACGCAGTATTTT.

V usage is TRBV27 and J usage is TRBJ2-7; 10 bases fit TRBD1. V dropped 3 bases and J dropped 2; count of bases not matched to a gene: 7. The CDR3 loop spans 16 amino acids. Germline values: CDR1 MNHEY, CDR2 SMNVEV (reference sequence). The CDR3 DNA follows: TGTGCCAGCAGTTTCCACCGACAGGGGGCAACCTACGAGCAGTACTTC. It yields the protein CASSFHRQGATYEQYF.

This rearrangement joins TRBV28 to TRBJ1-5; unclear D gene. The CDR3 contains 12 residues. V was shortened by 6 bases and J by 5 bases, with 8 bases between the two germline ends. Germline values: CDR1 MDHEN, CDR2 SYDVKM. The DNA of the CDR3 is TGTGCCAGCAGCCCCGGGGATCAGCCCCAGCATTTT. Protein product: CASSPGDQPQHF.

The gene calls are TRBV28 and TRBJ1-2; D is perhaps TRBD1 (6 bases). V shed 6 bases and J shed 7 bases, with 15 bases lying between them. This CDR3 comprises 13 residues. The germline gives CDR1 MDHEN, CDR2 SYDVKM. In DNA, the CDR3 is TGTGCCAGCAGCACCTCACAGGGAAGTGGCTACACCTTC. It yields the protein CASSTSQGSGYTF.

The J gene is TRBJ1-1, the V gene TRBV7-8; possibly TRBD1 for D (5 bases). The CDR3 loop spans 16 amino acids. The V end lost 1 base, the J end lost 2 bases, and 14 bases lay between the germline ends. The germline V gene encodes CDR1 SGHVS and CDR2 FQNEAQ. As DNA, the CDR3 is TGTGCCAGCAGCTTAGTGGGCAGGGCCCTAAACACTGAAGCTTTCTTT. This codes for CASSLVGRALNTEAFF.

This chain links TRBV11-3 with TRBJ2-7; possibly TRBD1 for D (5 bases). V gave up 5 bases and J gave up 6 bases, with 20 bases separating them. The CDR3 consists of 15 residues. CDR1 and CDR2 from the germline V gene are SGHNT and YENEEA. CDR3 sequence reads: CASSPMHVGQIEQYF. CDR3 nucleotide sequence: TGTGCCAGCAGCCCGATGCACGTGGGGCAAATCGAGCAGTACTTC.

J is TRBJ2-3 and V is TRBV7-8; a weak D match, TRBD2 (7 bases). This CDR3 contains 17 residues. Deletions cut 4 bases from V and 2 bases from J, with 19 bases between. The germline V gene encodes CDR1 SGHVS and CDR2 FQNEAQ. In DNA, the CDR3 is TGTGCCAGCAGCTCCCTAGGCGGGGCGGGGGCCACAGATACGCAGTATTTT. It specifies CASSSLGGAGATDTQYF.

The rearrangement joins TRBV28 to TRBJ2-4; tentative D call: TRBD1 (8 bases). Per the germline V gene, CDR1 is MDHEN and CDR2 is SYDVKM. V was pared by 4 bases and J by 1 base, with 32 bases between. This CDR3 has 22 amino acids. CDR3 in amino acids: CASSSTFPDREKGGVAKNIQYF. Written as DNA, the CDR3 is TGTGCCAGCAGTTCCACTTTTCCGGACAGGGAAAAAGGGGGGGTCGCCAAAAACATTCAGTACTTC.

V gene TRBV5-6 combines with J gene TRBJ1-2; D is uncertain. This CDR3 region has 13 residues. Between the trimmed V and J ends, which lost 4 bases and 8 bases, there was a span of 15 bases. CDR1 is SGHDT and CDR2 is YYEEEE in the germline V gene. The CDR3, as DNA: TGTGCCAGCAGCACCCCAGCCATCAGGGGCTACACCTTC. Protein: CASSTPAIRGYTF.

This chain joins TRBV5-1 and TRBJ1-3, with D unclear. The CDR3 is made up of 17 amino acids. Germline CDR1 SGHRS, CDR2 YFSETQ. The germline V and J ends were trimmed by 0 bases and 0 bases, with 13 bases remaining between them. The CDR3 loop reads CASSLEGSHYSGNTIYF. The CDR3 coding sequence is TGCGCCAGCAGCTTGGAAGGCTCGCACTACTCTGGAAACACCATATATTTT.

The V and J genes are TRBV28 and TRBJ2-2; D may be TRBD2 (7 bases). Looked up from germline, CDR1 is MDHEN and CDR2 is SYDVKM. V was pared by 3 bases and J by 3 bases, with 11 bases between. This CDR3 has 15 amino acids. In nucleotides, the CDR3 is TGTGCCAGCAGTTTGTTAGGGGGGGACACCGGGGAGCTGTTTTTT. This sequence encodes CASSLLGGDTGELFF.

The CDR3 here is CASSLGAGKETQYF. The CDR3 DNA reads as TGTGCCAGCAGCTTAGGGGCAGGTAAAGAGACCCAGTACTTC. The V gene is TRBV7-9, the J gene TRBJ2-5; no clear D. From germline, CDR1 is SEHNR and CDR2 FQNEAQ (reference sequence). This CDR3 region has 14 residues. Trimming removed 1 base from V and 3 bases from J, with 9 bases in between.